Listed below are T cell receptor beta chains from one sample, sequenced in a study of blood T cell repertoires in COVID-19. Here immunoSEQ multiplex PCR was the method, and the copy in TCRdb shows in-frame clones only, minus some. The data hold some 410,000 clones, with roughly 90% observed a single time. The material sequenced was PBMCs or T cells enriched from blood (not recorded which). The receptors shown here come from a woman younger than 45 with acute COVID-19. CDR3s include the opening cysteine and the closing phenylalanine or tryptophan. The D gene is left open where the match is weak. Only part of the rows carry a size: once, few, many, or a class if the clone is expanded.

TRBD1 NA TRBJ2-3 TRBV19 CASRSGTGGADTQYF TGTGCCAGTCGGTCCGGGACAGGGGGTGCAGATACGCAGTATTTT
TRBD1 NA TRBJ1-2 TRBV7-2 CASSPRPGQGSGYTF TGTGCCAGCAGCCCGCGCCCGGGACAGGGTTCCGGCTACACCTTC
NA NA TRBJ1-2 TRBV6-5 CASSYSNSFLSGYTF TGTGCCAGCAGTTACTCGAACAGTTTCTTATCAGGCTACACCTTC
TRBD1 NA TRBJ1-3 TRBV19 CASSLPGQGLSGNTIYF TGTGCCAGTAGCCTCCCCGGACAGGGACTATCTGGAAACACCATATATTTT
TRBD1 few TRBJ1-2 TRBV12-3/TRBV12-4 CASRSDRVGGYTF TGTGCCAGCAGGTCTGACAGGGTAGGTGGCTACACCTTC
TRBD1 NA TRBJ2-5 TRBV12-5 CASGLPQGAISQETQYF TGTGCTAGTGGTTTGCCCCAGGGGGCGATCAGCCAAGAGACCCAGTACTTC
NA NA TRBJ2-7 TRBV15 CATSSRSYYEQYF TGTGCCACCAGCAGTAGATCTTACTACGAGCAGTACTTC
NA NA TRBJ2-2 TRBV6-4 CASRVERNTGELFF TGTGCCAGCAGGGTAGAACGAAACACCGGGGAGCTGTTTTTT
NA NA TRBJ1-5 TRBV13 CASGLRDSNQPQHF TGTGCCAGCGGGCTGAGGGATAGCAATCAGCCCCAGCATTTT
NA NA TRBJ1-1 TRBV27 CASSLRHEGGTEAFF TGTGCCAGCAGTTTAAGGCATGAAGGGGGCACTGAAGCTTTCTTT
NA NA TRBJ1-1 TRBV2 CASRAPGTEAFF TGTGCCAGCAGGGCCCCGGGCACTGAAGCTTTCTTT